These 23 T cell receptor beta chains originate from one sample sequenced in a study of T cell responses to AZD1222 COVID-19 vaccine. Sequencing was performed with immunoSEQ multiplex PCR; in TCRdb, only in-frame clones are kept and a portion is missing. The sample contains tens of thousands of clones, 70% to 90% of which appear only once. Specimen: peripheral blood, collected 28 days after the second AZD1222 dose. Every receptor here comes from an adult who received the AZD1222 COVID-19 vaccine.

This chain joins TRBV5-1 and TRBJ1-1; 7 nucleotides match TRBD1. Germline CDR1 is SGHRS and CDR2 is YFSETQ. With V trimmed by 0 bases and J by 1 base, 9 bases remained unmatched. CDR3 length equals 17 residues. This chain's CDR3 is CASSLVVTGLPNTEAFF. CDR3 sequence (DNA): TGCGCCAGCAGCTTGGTGGTGACAGGGCTTCCGAACACTGAAGCTTTCTTT.

This chain joins TRBV4-3 and TRBJ2-2; 11 bases line up with TRBD2. The CDR3 has 17 amino acids. V was clipped by 1 base and J by 5 bases; unmatched bases: 6. CDR1 is LGHNA and CDR2 is YSLEER in the germline V gene. CDR3: CASSQGGLAGGTGELFF. The DNA for the CDR3 is TGCGCCAGCAGCCAAGGAGGGCTAGCGGGAGGTACCGGGGAGCTGTTTTTT.

The chain employs TRBV5-3 and TRBJ1-2, with D unresolved. TRBV5-3 is reported as an ORF; its role is uncertain. CDR3 size: 12 residues. Trimming pared 0 bases from V and 1 base from J, leaving 1 base between. This CDR3 is CARSLGNYGYTF. The CDR3, as DNA: TGTGCCAGAAGCTTGGGTAACTATGGCTACACCTTC.

The chain carries TRBV5-1 and TRBJ2-5, with D unresolved. Per germline, CDR1 SGHRS and CDR2 YFSETQ. This CDR3 spans 14 amino acids. The V gene lost 4 bases and the J gene lost 5 bases, with 15 bases spanning the gap. The CDR3 sequence: CASSPLDLRETQYF. The CDR3 DNA sequence: TGCGCCAGCAGCCCCCTAGACCTGCGGGAGACCCAGTACTTC. Drawing the rest from reference TRBV5-1 and TRBJ2-5, the complete variable domain is KAGVTQTPRYLIKTRGQQVTLSCSPISGHRSVSWYQQTPGQGLQFLFEYFSETQRNKGNFPGRFSGRQFSNSRSEMNVSTLELGDSALYLCASSPLDLRETQYFGPGTRLLVL.

V is TRBV10-2 and J is TRBJ1-1; D may be TRBD1 (5 bases). Germline CDR1 and CDR2: WSHSY and SAAADI. Between the trimmed V and J ends, which lost 5 bases and 0 bases, there was a span of 10 bases. This CDR3 contains 14 residues. The CDR3 region is CASSLGAMNTEAFF. CDR3 in DNA: TGCGCCAGCAGTCTTGGGGCTATGAACACTGAAGCTTTCTTT.

The chain couples TRBV12-5 to TRBJ1-2; TRBD1 matches at 10 bases. Germline CDR1 is LGHNT and CDR2 is FRNRAP. Germline trimming cut 1 base from V and 1 base from J; bases unmatched to any gene: 6. The CDR3 has 17 residues. The CDR3 loop reads CASGLGGQGPINYGYTF. CDR3 nucleotide sequence: TGTGCTAGTGGTTTGGGGGGACAGGGGCCTATTAACTATGGCTACACCTTC.

This chain joins TRBV6-5 and TRBJ1-1; TRBD1 matches 8 bases. The length of the CDR3 is 14 residues. The V gene end was trimmed by 6 bases and the J gene end by 1 base; junction bases not matched to a gene: 4. The V gene's germline CDR1 is MNHEY and CDR2 SVGAGI. CDR3 region: CASSRDRSNTEAFF. The CDR3 nucleotides are TGTGCCAGCAGCCGGGACAGGTCGAACACTGAAGCTTTCTTT.

The J gene is TRBJ2-2, the V gene TRBV6-4, with 8 positions matching TRBD2. Germline V CDR1 and CDR2: MRHNA, SNTAGT. The J segment lost 1 base and the V segment lost 5 bases, leaving 6 bases of the junction unmatched. This CDR3 spans 16 amino acids. DNA for the CDR3: TGTGCCAGCAGTCCCGCTCTAGCGGGGAACACCGGGGAGCTGTTTTTT. As protein: CASSPALAGNTGELFF.

V and J are TRBV19 and TRBJ1-4; no clear D gene. V lost 3 bases and J 0 bases, leaving 11 bases between the germline ends. CDR1 is LNHDA, CDR2 SQIVND, per germline (reference sequence). There are 16 residues in the CDR3. CDR3 sequence: CASSIRATATNEKLFF. The CDR3 nucleotides read TGTGCCAGTAGTATTCGGGCAACGGCAACTAATGAAAAACTGTTTTTT.

The V call is TRBV24-1, the J call TRBJ2-1; 9 nucleotides align to TRBD2. Per the germline V gene, CDR1 is KGHDR and CDR2 is SFDVKD. The junction had 4 bases not matched to a gene; V was cut back by 4 bases and J by 4 bases. The CDR3 extends over 15 amino acids. CDR3 bases: TGTGCCACCAGTGACGCTAGCGGGAAGTACAATGAGCAGTTCTTC. This translates into CATSDASGKYNEQFF.

The count of this clone is one. This chain uses TRBV18 with TRBJ1-4; possibly TRBD1 for D (5 bases). CDR1 KGHSH and CDR2 LQKENI come from the germline V gene. This CDR3 is built from 16 residues. The V end was cut by 4 bases, the J end by 5 bases, with 17 bases between. The CDR3 DNA reads as TGTGCCAGCTCACTTCAGCAGCAGGGATTCAATGAAAAACTGTTTTTT. Translation gives CASSLQQQGFNEKLFF.

CDR3 in DNA: TGTGCCAGCTCACCACAGGCCGGGACAGGAGCTAACTATGGCTACACCTTC. Encoded protein: CASSPQAGTGANYGYTF. V is TRBV18 and J is TRBJ1-2; 8 positions match TRBD1. The trim removed 1 base at V and 0 bases at J, leaving 7 bases unmatched. There are 17 residues in the CDR3. Germline loops: CDR1 KGHSH, CDR2 LQKENI. Using reference TRBV18 and TRBJ1-2 for the parts outside the CDR3, the full variable domain is NAGVMQNPRHLVRRRGQEARLRCSPMKGHSHVYWYRQLPEEGLKFMVYLQKENIIDESGMPKERFSAEFPKEGPSILRIQQVVRGDSAAYFCASSPQAGTGANYGYTFGSGTRLTVV.

V and J are TRBV5-8 and TRBJ2-7; unclear D gene. This CDR3 is built from 13 residues. Germline CDR1 SGHTS, CDR2 YDEGEE. Trimming took 2 bases from V and 2 from J, leaving 8 bases between them. The CDR3 is CASSFWQTYEQYF. The DNA of the CDR3 is TGTGCCAGCAGCTTTTGGCAGACCTACGAGCAGTACTTC.

This sequence joins TRBV19 and TRBJ1-5; D uncertain. V was clipped by 2 bases and J by 4 bases, with 9 bases between them. The germline V gene has CDR1 LNHDA and CDR2 SQIVND (reference sequence). The CDR3 has 14 amino acids. CDR3 residues: CASSIRHRNQPQHF. CDR3 DNA sequence: TGTGCCAGTAGTATAAGACACCGAAATCAGCCCCAGCATTTT.

J is TRBJ2-1 and V is TRBV19, with D possibly being TRBD1 (6 bases). The germline gives CDR1 LNHDA, CDR2 SQIVND (reference sequence). The CDR3 sequence is 13 residues long. V dropped 3 bases and J dropped 9 bases, with 12 bases sitting between them. As DNA, the CDR3 is TGTGCCAGTAGTATCCCAGGGGCCAGTGAGCAGTTCTTC. Its protein product is CASSIPGASEQFF. Together with reference TRBV19 and TRBJ2-1, the CDR3 gives the full variable domain: DGGITQSPKYLFRKEGQNVTLSCEQNLNHDAMYWYRQDPGQGLRLIYYSQIVNDFQKGDIAEGYSVSREKKESFPLTVTSAQKNPTAFYLCASSIPGASEQFFGPGTRLTVL.

The chain is built from TRBV29-1 and TRBJ2-3; D is undetermined. CDR1 and CDR2 (germline): SQVTM, ANQGSEA. The CDR3 runs to 12 residues. V lost 0 bases and J lost 3, with 4 bases in between. The CDR3 protein is CSVEDVTDTQYF. The DNA of the CDR3 is TGCAGCGTTGAAGATGTGACAGATACGCAGTATTTT.

The rearrangement joins TRBV5-4 to TRBJ2-7; tentatively, D is TRBD2 (6 bases). This CDR3 spans 16 amino acids. The germline CDR1 and CDR2 sequences are SGHNT and YYREEE (reference sequence). Trimming removed 4 bases from V and 0 bases from J, with 17 bases in between. Written as DNA, the CDR3 is TGTGCCAGCAGCCCGAGGAATTCGGGACTCTCCTACGAGCAGTACTTC. The encoded protein is CASSPRNSGLSYEQYF.

The V gene is TRBV5-1, the J gene TRBJ1-1, with D tentatively TRBD1 (5 bases). Germline V gene data show CDR1 as SGHRS and CDR2 as YFSETQ. V was cut by 2 bases and J by 1 base, with 12 bases left in between. CDR3 length equals 15 residues. This chain's CDR3 is CASSFGRERNTEAFF. Written as DNA, the CDR3 is TGCGCCAGCAGCTTTGGCAGGGAGAGGAACACTGAAGCTTTCTTT.

The chain carries TRBV14 and TRBJ2-2; no firm D call. This CDR3 has 14 amino acids. Germline V gives CDR1 SGHDN, CDR2 FVKESK. Trimming shortened V by 1 base and J by 5 bases, and 8 bases separated the two germline ends. CDR3: CASSQVYGTGELFF. CDR3 nucleotide sequence: TGTGCCAGCAGCCAAGTTTACGGGACCGGGGAGCTGTTTTTT.

The chain is built from TRBV29-1 and TRBJ2-7, with 8 nucleotides matching TRBD1. Germline trimming cut 6 bases from V and 2 bases from J; bases unmatched to any gene: 9. CDR3 length: 14 amino acids. Per the germline V gene, CDR1 is SQVTM and CDR2 is ANQGSEA. CDR3 DNA: TGCAGCGTCCCGGGACAGGAATACCCCTACGAGCAGTACTTC. Its protein product is CSVPGQEYPYEQYF.

This clone was seen just once. This rearrangement joins TRBV7-9 to TRBJ2-1; no reliable D call. Germline CDR1 reads SEHNR; CDR2 reads FQNEAQ (reference sequence). V was clipped by 5 bases and J by 9 bases, with 8 bases between them. The CDR3 has 11 amino acids. Here the CDR3 DNA reads TGTGCCAGCAGCCCCATTAGTGAGCAGTTCTTC. Its protein is CASSPISEQFF.

The chain employs TRBV7-6 and TRBJ1-3; D is perhaps TRBD1 (5 bases). The germline V gene has CDR1 SGHVS and CDR2 FNYEAQ. This CDR3 region has 15 residues. V gave up 2 bases and J gave up 0 bases, with 8 bases separating them. For the CDR3, the DNA is TGTGCCAGCAGCTTATGGGGACCCTCTGGAAACACCATATATTTT. It codes for CASSLWGPSGNTIYF.

In the case of this clone: Additional DNA sequences in this sample encode the identical CDR3. The J gene is TRBJ2-7, the V gene TRBV19, with TRBD2 as a possible D gene (5 bases). CDR1 LNHDA and CDR2 SQIVND come from the germline V gene (reference sequence). Trimming stripped 4 bases from V and 2 bases from J, with 15 bases between. CDR3 size: 15 residues. CDR3 amino acids: CASSTGLAATYEQYF. CDR3 nucleotide sequence: TGTGCCAGTAGTACAGGACTGGCGGCCACCTACGAGCAGTACTTC.